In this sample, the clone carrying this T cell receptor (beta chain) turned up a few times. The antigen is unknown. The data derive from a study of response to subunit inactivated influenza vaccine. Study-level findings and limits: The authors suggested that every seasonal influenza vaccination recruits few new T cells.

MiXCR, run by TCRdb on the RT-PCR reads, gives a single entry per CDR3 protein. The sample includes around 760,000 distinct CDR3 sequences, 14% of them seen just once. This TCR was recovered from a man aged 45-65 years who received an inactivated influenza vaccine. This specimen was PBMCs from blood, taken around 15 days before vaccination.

Here the CDR3 reads CASSLTRDRGNEQFF. CDR3 sequence (DNA): TGTGCCAGCAGCTTAACCCGGGACAGGGGGAATGAGCAGTTCTTC. The chain combines TRBV7-3 with TRBJ2-1; 11 nucleotides agree with TRBD1. The CDR3 is 15 residues long. Germline CDR1 and CDR2: SGHTA and FQGTGA. The J segment lost 7 bases and the V segment lost 0 bases, leaving 2 bases of the junction unmatched.